This T cell receptor beta chain was observed in a study of cytomegalovirus exposure and HLA in healthy donors. This clone was counted only a few times. V was pared by 3 bases and J by 0 bases, with 2 bases of the junction left unmatched. From germline, CDR1 is SGHTA and CDR2 FQGNSA. The CDR3 contains 16 residues. The PCR contained 60 Vbeta and 13 Jbeta primers. Assay: immunoSEQ multiplex PCR; the TCRdb copy retains only in-frame clones and omits some. The table has around 97,000 clones, around two thirds seen once. The TCR was taken from a woman in her forties or fifties in good health and CMV-seronegative. The chain uses TRBV7-2 and TRBJ2-5; 12 bases fit TRBD2. Sequencing was done on a sample of PBMCs. The CDR3 loop reads CASSLTSGGNQETQYF. The CDR3 DNA sequence: TGTGCCAGCAGCTTGACTAGCGGGGGAAACCAAGAGACCCAGTACTTC.